This T cell receptor (beta chain) was retrieved from a study of cytomegalovirus exposure and HLA in healthy donors. Findings of the study overall: Certain sequence variants were highly shared and formed a cluster, and this cluster was likely a sequencing artifact. Reported findings show TCR beta sequences accurately forecast HLA-A and HLA-B alleles in most subjects. A later analysis reported that several of the most significant clusters appeared to be linked to common viral pathogens, among them Epstein-Barr virus.

The CDR3 loop spans 16 amino acids. Trimming cost V 5 bases and J 0 bases; bases outside gene matches: 4. CDR1 is SGHTA, CDR2 FQGTGA, per germline. With 60 Vbeta and 13 Jbeta primers, the PCR was carried out. Clones were read by immunoSEQ multiplex PCR, and TCRdb kept only the in-frame ones, dropping some. Among about 92,000 clones listed, 60% to 80% were seen once. Of note for this clone: What it recognizes is unknown.

This TCR was recovered from a man aged 50 or older in good health and CMV-seropositive. Sequences were obtained from PBMCs. V usage is TRBV7-3 and J usage is TRBJ2-5; 12 nucleotides line up with TRBD1. The CDR3 here is CASSAGTGGNQETQYF. The CDR3 nucleotides read TGTGCCAGCAGCGCCGGGACAGGGGGCAACCAAGAGACCCAGTACTTC.